This T cell receptor (beta chain) comes out of a study of Graves' ophthalmopathy and Graves' hyperthyroidism. Points from the study as a whole: Discrimination between ophthalmopathy and stable hyperthyroidism by a 13-signature model showed about 89% sensitivity and 75% to 84% specificity.

Germline CDR1 is MGHDK and CDR2 is SYGVNS. This CDR3 is 12 amino acids long. V lost 8 bases and J lost 4, with 8 bases in between. Of note for this clonotype: Its specificity is unknown.

Using RNA transcripts, the TCR beta CDR3 regions were amplified. HTBI-primed RT-PCR formed the first round, and a multiplex PCR formed the second. MiXCR, applied by TCRdb to the multiplex PCR reads, yields one record per CDR3 protein. The sample lists about 740,000 distinct CDR3 sequences; roughly two fifths were seen once. Serum thyroxine and TRAb, along with clinical symptoms, thyroid ultrasound and orbital computed tomography, were what diagnosis relied on. The receptor comes from an adult man with Graves' ophthalmopathy. The chain is built from TRBV25-1 and TRBJ2-2; no definite D call. Source material: peripheral blood. As DNA, the CDR3 is TGTGCCAGCTTAGATGGCACCGGGGAGCTGTTTTTT. Translating gives CASLDGTGELFF.